Shown below are 7 T cell receptor beta chains from a single sample sequenced in a study of T cells in Graves' hyperthyroidism and ophthalmopathy. The CDR3 regions of TCR beta were amplified from RNA transcripts. An initial round of RT-PCR targeting the TCR CDR3 relied on the HTBI primer set. TCRdb re-analysed the multiplex PCR reads in MiXCR, keeping a single row per CDR3 protein. The sample yields approximately 400,000 distinct CDR3 sequences, less than 20% seen once. Sequencing was done on a sample of blood. The source of these receptors is a man aged 18 to 35 with Graves' ophthalmopathy.

This clonotype was found a few times. The chain joins TRBV6-1 to TRBJ1-3, with 7 bases identical to TRBD1. The germline V gene has CDR1 MNHNS and CDR2 SASEGT. The V gene end was trimmed by 9 bases and the J gene end by 0 bases; junction bases not matched to a gene: 17. This CDR3 has 18 residues. CDR3 nucleotide sequence: TGTGCCAGTTCAAGGGGACAGCTTTCTACATACTCTGGAAACACCATATATTTT. It yields the protein CASSRGQLSTYSGNTIYF.

A remark on this clonotype: At one of its ends the junction is not consistent with the germline gene, which may arise from a read error. In nucleotides, the CDR3 is TGTGCCAGTAGGCAGCGGGGGCCCACCGGGGAGCCGTTTTTT. It specifies CASRQRGPTGEPFF. The V and J genes are TRBV19 and TRBJ2-2; TRBD2 agrees at 8 bases. Germline lookup yields CDR1 LNHDA and CDR2 SQIVND (reference sequence). This CDR3 region has 14 residues.

Ten or more counts support this clonotype. This chain uses TRBV27 with TRBJ1-2; 7 bases are a match to TRBD1. The CDR3 spans 15 residues. The germline V gene encodes CDR1 MNHEY and CDR2 SMNVEV (reference sequence). The V segment lost 4 bases and the J segment 3 bases; nucleotides outside the gene matches: 8. CDR3 coding DNA: TGTGCCAGCAGTTCTCTTCAGGGGACAGACTATGGCTACACCTTC. It encodes CASSSLQGTDYGYTF.

This clonotype was observed a handful of times. The chain joins TRBV5-1 to TRBJ2-2; no firm D call. CDR1 SGHRS and CDR2 YFSETQ come from the germline V gene. The CDR3 is 17 amino acids. V was cut by 3 bases and J by 0 bases, with 15 bases left in between. The CDR3 region is CASSSLVATPNTGELFF. In nucleotides, the CDR3 is TGCGCCAGCAGCTCCCTCGTGGCGACTCCGAACACCGGGGAGCTGTTTTTT.

This clonotype was detected ten times or more. The rearrangement links TRBV2 to TRBJ2-5; no clear D gene. Germline CDR1 reads SNHLY; CDR2 reads FYNNEI. V lost 5 bases to trimming and J lost 4 bases, with 14 bases between them. This CDR3 spans 14 amino acids. CDR3 protein: CASSTDSGAETQYF. The CDR3 nucleotides are TGTGCCAGCAGTACCGACTCCGGCGCAGAGACCCAGTACTTC.

This clonotype was seen many times. The J gene is TRBJ2-3, the V gene TRBV11-1; D is perhaps TRBD2 (6 bases). The V end was cut by 3 bases, the J end by 3 bases, with 16 bases between. This CDR3 is 16 amino acids long. Germline CDR1 SGHAT, CDR2 FQDESV (reference sequence). The CDR3 DNA reads TGTGCCAGCAGCTTTTCCGTTTATCGGGAGACAGATACGCAGTATTTT. This translates into CASSFSVYRETDTQYF.

This clonotype was counted ten times or more. This chain links TRBV12-3 or TRBV12-4 with TRBJ1-2; unclear D gene. Trimming removed 6 bases at V and 8 bases at J, with 16 bases between. The CDR3 sequence is 13 residues long. The CDR3 spells CASRPSGYDGYTF. In DNA form, the CDR3 reads TGTGCCAGCAGGCCGAGTGGGTATGACGGCTACACCTTC.